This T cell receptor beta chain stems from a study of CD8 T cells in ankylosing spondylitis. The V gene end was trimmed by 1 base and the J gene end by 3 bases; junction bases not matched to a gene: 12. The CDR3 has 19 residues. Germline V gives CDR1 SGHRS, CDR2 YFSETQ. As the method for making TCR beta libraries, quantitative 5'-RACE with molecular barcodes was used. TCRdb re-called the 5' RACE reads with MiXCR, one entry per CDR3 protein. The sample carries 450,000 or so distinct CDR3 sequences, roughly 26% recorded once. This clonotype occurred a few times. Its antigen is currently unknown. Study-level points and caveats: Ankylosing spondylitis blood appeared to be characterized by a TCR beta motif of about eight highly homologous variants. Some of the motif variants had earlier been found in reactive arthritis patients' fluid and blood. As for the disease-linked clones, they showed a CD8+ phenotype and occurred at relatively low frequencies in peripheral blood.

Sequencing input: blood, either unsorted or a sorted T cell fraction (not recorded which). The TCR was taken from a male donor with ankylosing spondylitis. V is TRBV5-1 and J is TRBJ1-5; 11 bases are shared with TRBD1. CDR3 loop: CASSLLPPGQGVLNQPQHF. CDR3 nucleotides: TGCGCCAGCAGCTTGTTGCCACCGGGACAGGGGGTTCTCAATCAGCCCCAGCATTTT.